A single sample is the source of the 3 T cell receptor beta chains below, sequenced in a study of shared clonotypes between healthy human individuals. Assay used: immunoSEQ multiplex PCR; TCRdb lists only in-frame clones, some missing. This sample carries about 770,000 clones, over 55% of them seen once, and the ten largest clones take over 1.5%. The specimen sequenced was memory CD4+ T cells sorted from blood. Subset: CD45RA-negative fraction. Receptor source: a woman in her twenties or thirties in good health.

The chain joins TRBV28 to TRBJ2-3; perhaps TRBD2 as D (5 bases). V was clipped by 6 bases and J by 6 bases, with 10 bases between them. The CDR3 has 12 residues. Germline loops: CDR1 MDHEN, CDR2 SYDVKM. The CDR3 spells CASSLRGDTQYF. The CDR3 bases are TGTGCCAGCAGCCTGAGAGGGGATACGCAGTATTTT. The full variable domain, its missing parts supplied by reference TRBV28 and TRBJ2-3, is DVKVTQSSRYLVKRTGEKVFLECVQDMDHENMFWYRQDPGLGLRLIYFSYDVKMKEKGDIPEGYSVSREKKERFSLILESASTNQTSMYLCASSLRGDTQYFGPGTRLTVL.

The chain links TRBV14 to TRBJ1-6, with D unclear. Germline CDR1 SGHDN, CDR2 FVKESK. The germline V and J ends were trimmed by 0 bases and 9 bases, with 15 bases remaining between them. This CDR3 spans 16 amino acids. This chain's CDR3 is CASSQEGVRWGSPLHF. DNA for the CDR3: TGTGCCAGCAGCCAAGAAGGTGTCCGGTGGGGTTCACCCCTCCACTTT.

V gene TRBV25-1 combines with J gene TRBJ1-4; a weak D match, TRBD1 (5 bases). Germline V CDR1 and CDR2: MGHDK, SYGVNS. V dropped 2 bases and J dropped 5 bases, with 15 bases sitting between them. This CDR3 has 16 residues. In DNA form, the CDR3 reads TGTGCCAGCAGTGAACGCCGAGGGGCGACGAATGAAAAACTGTTTTTT. Translating it yields CASSERRGATNEKLFF.